The next 16 T cell receptor beta chains were all read from a single sample in a study of somatic mutations in cytotoxic T cells in rheumatoid arthritis. Method: immunoSEQ multiplex PCR; TCRdb's copy keeps in-frame clones and lacks some. This table has about 1,400 clones, about nine tenths appearing once. Material: CD8+ T cells sorted from blood. These TCRs come from a woman aged 65 to 85 with rheumatoid arthritis.

This chain connects TRBV7-6 to TRBJ2-3; 8 nucleotides line up with TRBD2. J lost 1 base, V lost 0 bases, and 15 bases had no gene match. CDR3 length: 20 amino acids. The V gene's germline CDR1 is SGHVS and CDR2 FNYEAQ. CDR3 protein: CASSLAGVRGLDVGTDTQYF. As DNA, the CDR3 is TGTGCCAGCAGCTTAGCGGGCGTCCGGGGACTAGATGTGGGCACAGATACGCAGTATTTT.

The CDR3 coding sequence is TGTGCCAGCAGCCAATTCACAGATACGCAGTATTTT. Translation gives CASSQFTDTQYF. The chain carries TRBV7-9 and TRBJ2-3; no definite D call. CDR3 length: 12 amino acids. In germline, CDR1 is SEHNR, CDR2 FQNEAQ (reference sequence). The ends were cut back, 5 bases at V and 2 bases at J, with 5 bases in the middle.

The rearrangement joins TRBV10-2 to TRBJ2-1, with 7 bases fitting TRBD2. CDR1 is WSHSY, CDR2 SAAADI, per germline. V lost 11 bases and J lost 3; bases outside the gene matches: 19. This CDR3 spans 17 amino acids. The CDR3 coding sequence is TGCGCCGGCACCGAAGGGACTACTAGCCCCGGCTACAATGAGCAGTTCTTC. It encodes CAGTEGTTSPGYNEQFF.

The CDR3: CASTHGVPHTGELFF. The CDR3 bases are TGTGCCAGCACCCACGGGGTTCCCCACACCGGGGAGCTGTTTTTT. V and J are TRBV6-5 and TRBJ2-2; perhaps TRBD2 as D (5 bases). The CDR3 consists of 15 residues. Germline CDR1 is MNHEY and CDR2 is SVGAGI. V lost 7 bases, J lost 3 bases, and 15 bases lay in between.

This chain uses TRBV4-1 with TRBJ2-3, with 10 bases that match TRBD1. Germline assignment: CDR1 MGHRA and CDR2 YSYEKL. Trimming at V came to 2 bases and at J to 7 bases, leaving 6 bases not matched to a gene. CDR3 length: 15 residues. The CDR3 protein is CASSQRTGGRYTQYF. For the CDR3, the DNA is TGCGCCAGCAGCCAAAGGACAGGGGGGAGGTATACGCAGTATTTT.

This chain uses TRBV27 with TRBJ2-3; 7 nucleotides match TRBD2. Germline V lookup: CDR1 MNHEY, CDR2 SMNVEV (reference sequence). The CDR3 loop spans 15 amino acids. Unmatched junction bases numbered 4, after V lost 3 bases and J lost 1 base. CDR3 loop: CASSFGLGGTDTQYF. CDR3 in DNA: TGTGCCAGCAGTTTCGGACTAGGGGGCACAGATACGCAGTATTTT.

V usage is TRBV27 and J usage is TRBJ2-3; 7 nucleotides align to TRBD1. With V trimmed by 3 bases and J by 0 bases, 3 bases remained unmatched. Germline loops: CDR1 MNHEY, CDR2 SMNVEV (reference sequence). The CDR3 extends over 15 amino acids. The CDR3 protein is CASSFRDRSTDTQYF. The CDR3 region has the DNA TGTGCCAGCAGTTTTCGGGACAGAAGCACAGATACGCAGTATTTT.

In its sample, this clone was seen once. The gene calls are TRBV9 and TRBJ2-7; 12 positions match TRBD2. Germline loops: CDR1 SGDLS, CDR2 YYNGEE. This CDR3 has 15 amino acids. Trimming took 0 bases from V and 4 from J; bases not matched to a gene: 2. CDR3 protein: CASSVGLAGEYEQYF. The CDR3 region has the DNA TGTGCCAGCAGCGTAGGACTAGCGGGAGAGTACGAGCAGTACTTC. Looking up the rest from reference TRBV9 and TRBJ2-7 gives the full variable domain: DSGVTQTPKHLITATGQRVTLRCSPRSGDLSVYWYQQSLDQGLQFLIQYYNGEERAKGNILERFSAQQFPDLHSELNLSSLELGDSALYFCASSVGLAGEYEQYFGPGTRLTVT.

This chain connects TRBV27 to TRBJ2-2; 8 nucleotides align to TRBD1. The germline CDR1 and CDR2 sequences are MNHEY and SMNVEV (reference sequence). V was clipped by 4 bases and J by 4 bases; unmatched bases: 11. CDR3 length: 17 amino acids. The CDR3, as DNA: TGTGCCAGCAGTTCGTGGGCAGGGGGCTTCCTCACCGGGGAGCTGTTTTTT. Its translation: CASSSWAGGFLTGELFF.

The rearrangement links TRBV11-2 to TRBJ1-5; no clear D gene. The V end lost 0 bases, the J end lost 7 bases, and 7 bases lay between the germline ends. Per the germline V gene, CDR1 is SGHAT and CDR2 is FQNNGV. The CDR3 is 13 residues long. The DNA of the CDR3 is TGTGCCAGCAGCTTAGACGGTAACCAGCCCCAGCATTTT. Protein sequence: CASSLDGNQPQHF.

The chain carries TRBV1 and TRBJ2-5; TRBD2, the D gene given by the table, was not confirmed from the DNA. TRBV1 is a documented pseudogene. The CDR3 spans 18 residues. The CDR3 region has the DNA TGCACCAGCAGCCAAGCGACTAGCGGGGGGCCTGGGGAGGAGACCCAGTACTTC. This sequence encodes CTSSQATSGGPGEETQYF.

This chain uses TRBV28 with TRBJ2-7, with 7 bases lining up with TRBD2. The trim removed 4 bases at V and 0 bases at J, leaving 15 bases unmatched. In germline, CDR1 is MDHEN, CDR2 SYDVKM. CDR3 size: 18 residues. The chain's CDR3 is CASSSLGGSGPSSYEQYF. CDR3 DNA sequence: TGTGCCAGCAGTTCTCTTGGTGGTAGCGGGCCAAGCTCCTACGAGCAGTACTTC.

This chain uses TRBV19 with TRBJ2-6; tentatively, D is TRBD1 (6 bases). The CDR3 covers 17 residues. Germline V CDR1 and CDR2: LNHDA, SQIVND (reference sequence). The V end was cut by 2 bases, the J end by 0 bases, with 11 bases between. The CDR3 spells CASSIRGDNSGANVLTF. The DNA of the CDR3 is TGTGCCAGTAGTATAAGAGGGGACAACTCTGGGGCCAACGTCCTGACTTTC.

The rearrangement joins TRBV4-2 to TRBJ2-1, with a possible D match to TRBD1 (5 bases). CDR3 length: 18 residues. CDR1 and CDR2 from the germline V gene are LGHNA and YNFKEQ. The V gene lost 1 base and the J gene lost 4 bases, with 20 bases spanning the gap. CDR3 in amino acids: CASSQGALTGALYNEQFF. CDR3 DNA: TGTGCCAGCAGCCAAGGCGCCCTGACTGGGGCCTTATACAATGAGCAGTTCTTC.

J is TRBJ1-4 and V is TRBV4-1; D remains ambiguous. The V gene's germline CDR1 is MGHRA and CDR2 YSYEKL. V lost 0 bases to trimming and J lost 0 bases, with 5 bases between them. The CDR3 is 15 amino acids. The CDR3 protein is CASSQESTTNEKLFF. As DNA, the CDR3 is TGCGCCAGCAGCCAAGAGTCTACAACTAATGAAAAACTGTTTTTT.

A word on this clone: At one end the junction does not follow the germline gene, possibly because of a read error. The chain is built from TRBV11-2 and TRBJ2-2; a weak D match, TRBD2 (5 bases). Germline CDR1 is SGHAT and CDR2 is FQNNGV. The CDR3 runs to 14 residues. CDR3 nucleotides: TGTGCCAGCAGCTTCGGATCGAACACCGGGGAGCCGTTTTTT. Its protein product is CASSFGSNTGEPFF.